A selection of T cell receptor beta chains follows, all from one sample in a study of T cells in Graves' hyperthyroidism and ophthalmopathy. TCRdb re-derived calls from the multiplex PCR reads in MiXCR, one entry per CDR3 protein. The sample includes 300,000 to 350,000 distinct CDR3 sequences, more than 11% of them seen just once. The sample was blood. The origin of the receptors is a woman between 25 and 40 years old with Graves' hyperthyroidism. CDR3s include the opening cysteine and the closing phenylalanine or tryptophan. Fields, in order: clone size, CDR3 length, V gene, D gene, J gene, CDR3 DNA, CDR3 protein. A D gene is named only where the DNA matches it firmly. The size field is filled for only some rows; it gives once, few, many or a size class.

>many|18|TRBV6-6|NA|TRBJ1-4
TGTGCCAGCAGTTACCGGGGTCCGGTCCCCGTGGTAGGTGAAAAACTGTTTTTT
CASSYRGPVPVVGEKLFF
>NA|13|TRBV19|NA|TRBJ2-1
TGTGCCAGTAGTATACCGGGTTACAATGAGCAGTTCTTC
CASSIPGYNEQFF
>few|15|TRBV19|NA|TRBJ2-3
TGTGCCAGTACTTTCAGGGATCAGGGCACAGATGCGCAGTATTTT
CASTFRDQGTDAQYF
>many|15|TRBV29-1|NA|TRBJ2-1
TGCAGCGTTGAAGATACGGGGGCGCCGTCCGATGAGCAGTTCTTC
CSVEDTGAPSDEQFF
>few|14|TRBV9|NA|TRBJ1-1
TGTGCCAGCAGTCTGGGACGGACTATGGAGGTAGTTTTCTTT
CASSLGRTMEVVFF
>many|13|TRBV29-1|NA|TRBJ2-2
TGCAGCGTGCCAGACAGGAACACCGGGGAGCTGTTTTTT
CSVPDRNTGELFF
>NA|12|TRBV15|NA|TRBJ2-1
TGTGCCACCAGTCTGGGGTCCAATGAGCAGTTCTTC
CATSLGSNEQFF
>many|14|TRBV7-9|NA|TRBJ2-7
TGTGCCAGCAGCTTAAACACGGAGACCTACGAGCAGTACTTC
CASSLNTETYEQYF
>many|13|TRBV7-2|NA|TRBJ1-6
TGTGCCAGCAGCTTAGTAGTCAGTTCACCCCTCCACTTT
CASSLVVSSPLHF
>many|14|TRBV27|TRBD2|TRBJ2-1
TGTGCCAGCAGTTTGTCGCTAGCGGGAGATGAGCAGTTCTTC
CASSLSLAGDEQFF
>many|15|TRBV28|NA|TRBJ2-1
TGTGCCAGCAGGGCTCTAGCGAACCTCTACAATGAGCAGTTCTTC
CASRALANLYNEQFF
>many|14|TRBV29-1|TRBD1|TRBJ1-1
TGCAGCGTTGGTTCGGCAGGGGGCGTCACTGAAGCTTTCTTT
CSVGSAGGVTEAFF
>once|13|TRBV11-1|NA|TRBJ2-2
TGTGCCAGCAGCTTATTTAGCACCGGGGAGCTGTTTTTT
CASSLFSTGELFF
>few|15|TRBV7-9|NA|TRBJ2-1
TGTGCCAGCAGCGACCTAAACACAGGGTCAAATGAGCAGTTCTTC
CASSDLNTGSNEQFF
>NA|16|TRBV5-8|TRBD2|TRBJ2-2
TGTGCCAGCAGCCCTAGCGGGAGGGTTATCACCGGGGAGCTGTTTTTT
CASSPSGRVITGELFF
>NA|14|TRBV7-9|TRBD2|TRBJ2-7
TGTGCCAGCAGCTTAGGGGGAGGGCCCTACGAGCAGTGCTTC
CASSLGGGPYEQCF
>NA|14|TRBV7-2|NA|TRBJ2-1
TGTGCCAGCAGCTTAGTGTCAGGGAACAATGAGCAGTTCTTC
CASSLVSGNNEQFF
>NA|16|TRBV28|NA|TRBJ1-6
TGTGCCAGCAGGTTAAGTGGGTCCTCCTATAATTCACCCCTCCACTTT
CASRLSGSSYNSPLHF
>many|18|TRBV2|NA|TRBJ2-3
TGTGCCAGCAGTGTAGGGGCAGGGAGGAATCGAATGGCAAGTACGCAGTATTTT
CASSVGAGRNRMASTQYF
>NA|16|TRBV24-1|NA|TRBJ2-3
TGTGCCACCAGTGATTTGAACCGTTGGGCCGAAGATACGCAGTATTTT
CATSDLNRWAEDTQYF
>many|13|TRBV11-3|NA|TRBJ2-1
TGTGCCAGCAGCTTAGTCCGGGCCGGTGAGCAGTTCTTC
CASSLVRAGEQFF
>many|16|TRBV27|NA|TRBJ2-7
TGTGCCAGCAGTCCCGGAGGGACATACTTTCCCTACGAGCAGTACTTC
CASSPGGTYFPYEQYF
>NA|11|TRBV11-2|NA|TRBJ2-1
TGTGCCAGCAGCTATAGCGATGAGCAGTTCTTC
CASSYSDEQFF
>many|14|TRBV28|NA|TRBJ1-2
TGTGCCAGCAGTTTAGACTCAAGGGGTAGGAGCTACACCTTC
CASSLDSRGRSYTF
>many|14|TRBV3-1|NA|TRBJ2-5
TGTGCCAGCAGACTCGACAGGGAGGGAGAGACCCAGTACTTC
CASRLDREGETQYF
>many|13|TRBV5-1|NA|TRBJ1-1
TGCGCCAGCAGGAGACAGGAGAACACTGAAGCTTTCTTT
CASRRQENTEAFF
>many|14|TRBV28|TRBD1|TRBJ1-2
TGTGCCAGCAGTTCCGAGGACAGGGCCTATGGCTACACCTTC
CASSSEDRAYGYTF
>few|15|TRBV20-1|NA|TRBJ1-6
TGCAGTGCTCCCTACGAGACAGCAGATAATTCACCCCTCCACTTT
CSAPYETADNSPLHF
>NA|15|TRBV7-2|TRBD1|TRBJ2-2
TGTGCCAATCCCACAGGGGGAAGGGACACCGGGGAGCTGTTTTTT
CANPTGGRDTGELFF
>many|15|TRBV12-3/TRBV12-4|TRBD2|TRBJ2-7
TGTGCCAGCAGTTTTCGGGACTATCATCGCTACGAGCAGTACTTC
CASSFRDYHRYEQYF
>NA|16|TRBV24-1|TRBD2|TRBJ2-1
TGTGCCACCAGTGAGATAGGGACTAGCTCCTACAATGAGCAGTTCTTC
CATSEIGTSSYNEQFF
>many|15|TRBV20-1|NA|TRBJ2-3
TGCAGTGCTAGAGATGGGGGGGCGCGAGTAGATACGCAGTATTTT
CSARDGGARVDTQYF
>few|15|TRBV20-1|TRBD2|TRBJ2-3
TGCAGTGCTAGACTAGCGGAATTCAAAACAGATACGCAGTATTTT
CSARLAEFKTDTQYF
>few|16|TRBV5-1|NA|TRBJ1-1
TGCGCCAGCAGCTCCATCGGGCCGGGTATGAACACTGAAGCTTTCTTT
CASSSIGPGMNTEAFF
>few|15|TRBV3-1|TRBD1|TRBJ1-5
TGTGCCACAAGAACAGGGGGAGAGAGCAATCAGCCCCAGCATTTT
CATRTGGESNQPQHF
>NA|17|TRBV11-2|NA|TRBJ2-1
TGTGCCAGCAGCTTAGATCAACCTGGCGGGTCCTACAATGAGCAGTTCTTC
CASSLDQPGGSYNEQFF
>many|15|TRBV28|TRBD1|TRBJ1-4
TGTGCCAGCAGCATGAAGGGGGCGGATAATGAAAAACTGTTTTTT
CASSMKGADNEKLFF
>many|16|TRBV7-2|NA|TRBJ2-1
TGTGCCAGCAGCTTAGTGGGGGGAGAGGGTGGGTCCGAGCAGTTCTTC
CASSLVGGEGGSEQFF
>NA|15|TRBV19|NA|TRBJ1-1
TGTGCCAGTAGTATCCCCAGGGGCAAGAACACTGAAGCTTTCTTT
CASSIPRGKNTEAFF
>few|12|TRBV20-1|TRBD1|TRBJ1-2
TGCAGTGCACCGACAGGGTCCGGTGGCTACACCTTC
CSAPTGSGGYTF
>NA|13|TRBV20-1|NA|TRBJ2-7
TGCAGTGCTAGGGGCGGGGCTCCTTACGACCAGTACTTC
CSARGGAPYDQYF
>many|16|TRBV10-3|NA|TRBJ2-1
TGTGCCATCAGTGATGGTAGCGGTAGGTCCTACAATGAGCAGTTCTTC
CAISDGSGRSYNEQFF
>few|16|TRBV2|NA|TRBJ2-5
TGTGCCAGCCTCCCAAGAATAGGGGGAGGGGCGGAAGCTGGGTACTTC
CASLPRIGGGAEAGYF
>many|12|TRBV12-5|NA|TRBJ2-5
TGTGCTAGTGGTCCAGACGAAGAGACCCAGTACTTC
CASGPDEETQYF
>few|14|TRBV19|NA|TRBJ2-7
TGTGCCAGTAATTCGAGGCAGGCCCCCTACGAGCAGTACTTC
CASNSRQAPYEQYF
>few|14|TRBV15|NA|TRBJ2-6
TGTGCCACCAGCATTGCTGCAGGGGCCAACGTCCTGACTTTC
CATSIAAGANVLTF
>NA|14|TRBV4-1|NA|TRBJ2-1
TGCGCCAGCAGCCAAGCCAGGGAAACAGATGAGCAGTTCTTC
CASSQARETDEQFF
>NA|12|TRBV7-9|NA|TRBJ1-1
TGTGCCAGCAGCTTGGGTTACGGTGAAGCTTTCTTT
CASSLGYGEAFF
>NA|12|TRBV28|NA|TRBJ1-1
TGTGCCAGCAGTACCGCAATCACTGAAGCTTTCTTT
CASSTAITEAFF
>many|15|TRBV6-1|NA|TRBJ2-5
TGTGCCAGCACCGACCGGGACGGATGGGGAGAGACCCAGTACTTC
CASTDRDGWGETQYF
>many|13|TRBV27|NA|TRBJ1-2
TGTGCCAGCAGAGACTCACTGGGCTATGGCTACACCTTC
CASRDSLGYGYTF
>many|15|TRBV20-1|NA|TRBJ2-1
TGCAGTGCTAGAGATGAGGGTAGCTCCTACAATGAGCAGTTCTTC
CSARDEGSSYNEQFF
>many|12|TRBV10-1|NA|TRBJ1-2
TGCGCCAGCAGTGCTGGGAACTATGGCTACACCTTC
CASSAGNYGYTF
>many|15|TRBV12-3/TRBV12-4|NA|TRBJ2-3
TGTGCCAGCAGTTTCTTACAGGGAAGAACAGATACGCAGTATTTT
CASSFLQGRTDTQYF
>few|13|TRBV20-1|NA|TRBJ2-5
TGCAGTGCTTCCCGACAGCAGCAAGAGACCCAGTACTTC
CSASRQQQETQYF